This T cell receptor beta chain was found in a study of cytomegalovirus exposure and HLA in healthy donors. It was with 60 Vbeta and 13 Jbeta primers that the PCR ran. The table came from immunoSEQ multiplex PCR; TCRdb's copy has only in-frame clones and leaves some out. Found here are approximately 170,000 clones, over 70% of them singletons; the top ten hold about 1.5%. Study results and caveats: Some TCR beta chains (164 of them) were listed as cytomegalovirus-associated. Segments of the TCR beta V type were, in most cases, productive about 90% or about 30% of the time in an earlier analysis.

Concerning this clone itself: No antigen is known for it.

The sample comprised PBMCs. The receptor's source is a middle-aged man in good health and CMV-seropositive.

The CDR3 DNA is TGTGCCTCTGGACTAGCGGGGGGGACGCAATTCGAGACCCAGTACTTC. Its protein is CASGLAGGTQFETQYF. The genes are TRBV25-1 and TRBJ2-5; 15 bases fit TRBD2. The length of the CDR3 is 16 residues. Germline loops: CDR1 MGHDK, CDR2 SYGVNS. Trimming removed 11 bases from V and 5 bases from J; junction bases left unmatched: 12. Full variable domain (missing parts from reference TRBV25-1 and TRBJ2-5): EADIYQTPRYLVIGTGKKITLECSQTMGHDKMYWYQQDPGMELHLIHYSYGVNSTEKGDLSSESTVSRIRTEHFPLTLESARPSHTSQYLCASGLAGGTQFETQYFGPGTRLLVL.